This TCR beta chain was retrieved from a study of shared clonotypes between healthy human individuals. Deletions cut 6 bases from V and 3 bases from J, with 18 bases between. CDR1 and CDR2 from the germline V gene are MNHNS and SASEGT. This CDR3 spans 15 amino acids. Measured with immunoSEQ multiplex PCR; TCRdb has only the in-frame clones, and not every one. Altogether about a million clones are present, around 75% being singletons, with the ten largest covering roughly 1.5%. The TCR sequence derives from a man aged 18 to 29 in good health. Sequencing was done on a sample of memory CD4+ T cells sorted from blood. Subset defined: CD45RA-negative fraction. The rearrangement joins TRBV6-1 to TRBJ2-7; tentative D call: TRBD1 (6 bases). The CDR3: CASRTSGTKSYEQYF. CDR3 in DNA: TGTGCCAGCAGGACCTCCGGGACAAAAAGCTACGAGCAGTACTTC.